These 21 T cell receptor beta chains came from one sample sequenced in a study of cytomegalovirus exposure and HLA in healthy donors (dated by TCRdb to 2016 to 2017). Libraries were constructed by the immunoSEQ multiplex PCR assay. For the multiplex PCR, a mixture combining 60 forward primers for TCR Vbeta segments and 13 reverse primers for TCR Jbeta segments was used. Held by TCRdb, this immuneACCESS table contains in-frame sequences only and omits some clones. Under half of the omission traces to an unresolved V gene where checked; the cause of the rest is unknown. This sample holds 90,000 to 140,000 clones; roughly two thirds were observed only once. The biggest ten clones account for 2.5% to 3.5% of the sample. The sequenced sample was PBMCs. These receptors all come from a young man in good health and CMV-seronegative.

This chain joins TRBV5-6 and TRBJ2-1, with 12 nucleotides matching TRBD2. This CDR3 is built from 18 residues. Germline CDR1 reads SGHDT; CDR2 reads YYEEEE. V lost 2 bases and J lost 6; bases outside the gene matches: 12. CDR3 sequence reads: CASSFKTSGSLRTNEQFF. CDR3 bases: TGTGCCAGCAGCTTTAAGACTAGCGGGAGCCTAAGGACCAATGAGCAGTTCTTC.

This clone has only a few counts. The chain couples TRBV28 to TRBJ1-5; 10 positions match TRBD1. Per germline, CDR1 MDHEN and CDR2 SYDVKM. There are 15 residues in the CDR3. V shed 6 bases, J shed 0 bases, and the junction held 2 bases outside the gene matches. The CDR3 sequence is CASRTGGISNQPQHF. The CDR3 region has the DNA TGTGCCAGCAGGACAGGGGGCATTAGCAATCAGCCCCAGCATTTT.

The chain has TRBV12-5 and TRBJ1-1; the D gene is possibly TRBD1 (6 bases). CDR3 length: 13 residues. Trimming removed 6 bases from V and 4 bases from J, with 12 bases in between. Germline V gene data show CDR1 as LGHNT and CDR2 as FRNRAP. CDR3 DNA sequence: TGTGCTAGTGGACCAGGGGTGTCCACTGAAGCTTTCTTT. It codes for CASGPGVSTEAFF.

The chain carries TRBV5-6 and TRBJ2-5; D is uncertain. The CDR3 runs 15 residues. Germline V lookup: CDR1 SGHDT, CDR2 YYEEEE. V lost 0 bases to trimming and J lost 5 bases, with 14 bases between them. The CDR3 DNA sequence: TGTGCCAGCAGCTTGGCCCTGAGAGGTTGGGAGACCCAGTACTTC. Encoded protein: CASSLALRGWETQYF.

V and J are TRBV5-1 and TRBJ2-7, with 7 nucleotides matching TRBD1. The CDR3 has 14 residues. Germline V CDR1 and CDR2: SGHRS, YFSETQ. V lost 2 bases to trimming and J lost 4 bases; unmatched junction nucleotides: 6. The CDR3 coding sequence is TGCGCCAGCAGCTTAGGACAGGCTGATTACGAGCAGTACTTC. Its protein product is CASSLGQADYEQYF.

The rearrangement joins TRBV4-2 to TRBJ1-2; TRBD1 agrees at 8 bases. CDR1 is LGHNA and CDR2 is YNFKEQ in the germline V gene. There are 16 residues in the CDR3. With 0 bases clipped from V and 4 bases from J, the junction kept 7 bases outside the gene matches. CDR3 sequence reads: CASSQDTGGVGYGYTF. The CDR3 region has the DNA TGTGCCAGCAGCCAAGATACAGGGGGTGTCGGCTATGGCTACACCTTC.

This clone was detected only a few times. V is TRBV18 and J is TRBJ2-6, with 11 nucleotides matching TRBD1. Unmatched junction bases numbered 1, after V lost 3 bases and J lost 0 bases. The CDR3 has 17 amino acids. CDR1 is KGHSH, CDR2 LQKENI, per germline. The DNA for the CDR3 is TGTGCCAGCTCACCGGGGACAGGGGGCTCTGGGGCCAACGTCCTGACTTTC. Protein: CASSPGTGGSGANVLTF.

This clone was seen a single time. This chain connects TRBV29-1 to TRBJ2-1; 10 positions match TRBD2. Losses at the gene ends were 1 base for V and 3 bases for J; bases not matched to a gene: 9. In germline, CDR1 is SQVTM, CDR2 ANQGSEA. The CDR3 contains 17 residues. Written as DNA, the CDR3 is TGCAGCGTTGAAGGTCTAGCGGGAGCTTCCAACTACAATGAGCAGTTCTTC. Amino acid sequence: CSVEGLAGASNYNEQFF.

The chain joins TRBV7-2 to TRBJ1-1; possibly TRBD1 for D (5 bases). The CDR3 has 15 residues. V dropped 2 bases and J dropped 2 bases, with 12 bases sitting between them. Per germline, CDR1 SGHTA and CDR2 FQGNSA. For the CDR3, the DNA is TGTGCCAGCAGCTTAAGGTTAACAGGTAACACTGAAGCTTTCTTT. Translated, it gives CASSLRLTGNTEAFF.

The chain employs TRBV28 and TRBJ1-1; 9 positions match TRBD1. Germline CDR1 and CDR2: MDHEN and SYDVKM. V dropped 3 bases and J dropped 1; count of bases not matched to a gene: 3. This CDR3 contains 15 residues. The CDR3: CASSFRGQGNTEAFF. In DNA, the CDR3 is TGTGCCAGCAGTTTTCGGGGACAGGGGAACACTGAAGCTTTCTTT.

This sequence joins TRBV7-2 and TRBJ1-2; D is unclear. With 1 base removed from V and 5 bases from J, the gap between germline ends came to 17 bases. Germline values: CDR1 SGHTA, CDR2 FQGNSA. The CDR3 extends over 16 amino acids. CDR3 region: CASSLEFWTGGYGYTF. CDR3 nucleotide sequence: TGTGCCAGCAGCTTAGAATTTTGGACGGGAGGTTATGGCTACACCTTC.

The CDR3 nucleotides read TGTGCCAGCAGCTTATCCGGACACACAAACTATGGCTACACCTTC. Translating it yields CASSLSGHTNYGYTF. The chain has TRBV7-9 and TRBJ1-2; D perhaps matches TRBD1 (5 bases). This CDR3 is built from 15 residues. The germline V gene has CDR1 SEHNR and CDR2 FQNEAQ (reference sequence). Trimming cost V 2 bases and J 2 bases, with 12 bases left between them.

This rearrangement joins TRBV4-3 to TRBJ1-2; TRBD1 aligns across 7 bases. The germline V gene has CDR1 LGHNA and CDR2 YSLEER. The CDR3 runs 17 residues. Unmatched junction bases numbered 13, after V lost 4 bases and J lost 2 bases. CDR3 amino acids: CASSRQWGQSLNYGYTF. CDR3 nucleotide sequence: TGCGCCAGCAGCCGACAATGGGGACAGTCGCTAAACTATGGCTACACCTTC.

The chain has TRBV11-1 and TRBJ1-1; D uncertain. Trimming removed 1 base at V and 2 bases at J, with 8 bases between. Germline lookup yields CDR1 SGHAT and CDR2 FQDESV (reference sequence). The CDR3 has 14 amino acids. This CDR3 is CASSLVAGNTEAFF. The DNA for the CDR3 is TGTGCCAGCAGCTTAGTGGCAGGAAACACTGAAGCTTTCTTT.

The V call is TRBV29-1, the J call TRBJ2-4; the D gene is possibly TRBD1 (6 bases). The CDR3 runs to 11 residues. Trimming stripped 4 bases from V and 5 bases from J, with 6 bases between. The germline gives CDR1 SQVTM, CDR2 ANQGSEA. Written as DNA, the CDR3 is TGCAGCGTTGCAGGGGAAAACATTCAGTACTTC. It translates to CSVAGENIQYF. Complete variable domain (other parts from reference TRBV29-1 and TRBJ2-4): SAVISQKPSRDICQRGTSLTIQCQVDSQVTMMFWYRQQPGQSLTLIATANQGSEATYESGFVIDKFPISRPNLTFSTLTVSNMSPEDSSIYLCSVAGENIQYFGAGTRLSVL.

Only one count was recorded for this clone. This chain uses TRBV15 with TRBJ1-2, with unresolved D. CDR3 length: 16 amino acids. In germline, CDR1 is LNHNV, CDR2 YYDKDF (reference sequence). V lost 0 bases, J lost 2 bases, and 13 bases lay in between. CDR3 loop: CATSRDITAGNYGYTF. The CDR3 region has the DNA TGTGCCACCAGCAGAGATATAACAGCGGGAAACTATGGCTACACCTTC. The whole variable domain, filled in from reference TRBV15 and TRBJ1-2, reads DAMVIQNPRYQVTQFGKPVTLSCSQTLNHNVMYWYQQKSSQAPKLLFHYYDKDFNNEADTPDNFQSRRPNTSFCFLDIRSPGLGDTAMYLCATSRDITAGNYGYTFGSGTRLTVV.

This chain joins TRBV6-5 and TRBJ2-1; 11 nucleotides agree with TRBD2. V dropped 3 bases and J dropped 10; count of bases not matched to a gene: 5. Germline values: CDR1 MNHEY, CDR2 SVGAGI. The CDR3 runs 14 residues. The CDR3 nucleotides are TGTGCCAGCAGTTATAGCGGGAGGGCCGGGGAGCAGTTCTTC. This gives the protein CASSYSGRAGEQFF.

V is TRBV29-1 and J is TRBJ1-1, with D unclear. Trimming shortened V by 5 bases and J by 1 base, and 14 bases separated the two germline ends. The CDR3 contains 14 residues. Germline V gene lookup returns CDR1 SQVTM and CDR2 ANQGSEA. CDR3 sequence reads: CSVLRPPGNTEAFF. The CDR3 coding sequence is TGCAGCGTTCTCCGGCCCCCAGGGAACACTGAAGCTTTCTTT. Combining the CDR3 with reference TRBV29-1 and TRBJ1-1 gives the whole variable domain SAVISQKPSRDICQRGTSLTIQCQVDSQVTMMFWYRQQPGQSLTLIATANQGSEATYESGFVIDKFPISRPNLTFSTLTVSNMSPEDSSIYLCSVLRPPGNTEAFFGQGTRLTVV.

This clone occurred once. The CDR3 protein is CASSSTGGAGTGELFF. In DNA, the CDR3 is TGTGCCAGCAGTTCGACAGGGGGCGCGGGGACCGGGGAGCTGTTTTTT. V is TRBV27 and J is TRBJ2-2; 10 nucleotides match TRBD1. The germline CDR1 and CDR2 sequences are MNHEY and SMNVEV (reference sequence). The CDR3 length is 16 residues. V dropped 4 bases and J dropped 5; count of bases not matched to a gene: 7.

In DNA form, the CDR3 reads TGCGCCAGCAGCCAAGATACGGGATTTAACTATGGCTACACCTTC. Its protein product is CASSQDTGFNYGYTF. The rearrangement uses TRBV4-3 and TRBJ1-2; D is undetermined. Looked up from germline, CDR1 is LGHNA and CDR2 is YSLEER. This CDR3 comprises 15 residues. V was shortened by 0 bases and J by 1 base, with 9 bases between the two germline ends.

V usage is TRBV30 and J usage is TRBJ2-3, with 7 bases fitting TRBD2. J was trimmed by 2 bases and V by 2 bases; bases with no gene match: 7. CDR3 length: 15 amino acids. In germline, CDR1 is GTSNPN, CDR2 SVGIG (reference sequence). As DNA, the CDR3 is TGTGCCTGGAGTACCAGACTAGCCCTCACAGATACGCAGTATTTT. Encoded protein: CAWSTRLALTDTQYF.